This passage covers 8 T cell receptor beta chains from one sample sequenced in a study of T cells after yellow fever vaccination (dated by TCRdb to about 2019). Receptor amplification or capture employed 5' RACE. Sequenced using an Illumina HiSeq 2500. TCRdb reworked the public reads: Q25 trimming with fastp, MiXCR clone assembly, productive beta chains retained. Rows matching on CDR3 protein sequence are summarized as one entry with the most common DNA and genes. The sample records 90,000 to 130,000 distinct CDR3 sequences, 7% to 8.5% of which are singletons. The top ten clonotypes cover over 25% of the sample. This sample's treatment or condition label indicates: live attenuated yellow fever vaccine strain. The sequencing used CD8+ T cells sorted from PBMCs, collected 45 days after the yellow fever booster vaccination. These receptors were collected from a man between 25 and 39 years old who received the YFV17D yellow fever vaccine.

This clonotype was observed at least ten times. The chain carries TRBV20-1 and TRBJ1-1; perhaps TRBD1 as D (5 bases). Per the germline V gene, CDR1 is DFQATT and CDR2 is SNEGSKA (reference sequence). V lost 3 bases, J lost 1 base, and 9 bases lay in between. CDR3 length: 13 amino acids. The CDR3 here is CSASTGQNTEAFF. For the CDR3, the DNA is TGCAGTGCTAGTACCGGACAGAACACTGAAGCTTTCTTT.

This clonotype was counted ten times or more. The J gene is TRBJ2-7, the V gene TRBV7-2; D is ambiguous. The length of the CDR3 is 15 residues. Trimming left V 1 base short and J 0 bases short, with 10 bases between. Looked up from germline, CDR1 is SGHTA and CDR2 is FQGNSA. The CDR3 sequence is CASSLDLVYSYEQYF. CDR3 in DNA: TGTGCCAGCAGCTTAGATCTGGTCTACTCCTACGAGCAGTACTTC.

This clonotype has a count of ten or more. The V call is TRBV29-1, the J call TRBJ1-1; D uncertain. The CDR3 extends over 11 amino acids. Trimming stripped 4 bases from V and 1 base from J, with 4 bases between. Germline loops: CDR1 SQVTM, CDR2 ANQGSEA. The CDR3 reads CSVGENTEAFF. In DNA form, the CDR3 reads TGCAGCGTTGGTGAGAACACTGAAGCTTTCTTT.

This clonotype appeared many times. The rearrangement joins TRBV7-2 to TRBJ2-7; D gene ambiguous. The germline V gene has CDR1 SGHTA and CDR2 FQGNSA. Trimming pared 1 base from V and 0 bases from J, leaving 7 bases between. This CDR3 has 14 amino acids. CDR3: CASSLDSLSYEQYF. The CDR3 DNA is TGTGCCAGCAGCTTAGACTCGCTCTCCTACGAGCAGTACTTC.

This clonotype was seen many times. This chain links TRBV7-9 with TRBJ2-3, with a tentative D call TRBD1 (5 bases). V lost 3 bases and J 10 bases, leaving 8 bases between the germline ends. Per the germline V gene, CDR1 is SEHNR and CDR2 is FQNEAQ (reference sequence). The CDR3 loop spans 11 amino acids. CDR3 sequence: CASSLGPAQYF. CDR3 in DNA: TGTGCCAGCAGCTTGGGGCCTGCGCAGTATTTT.

This chain joins TRBV7-2 and TRBJ2-5, with TRBD2 identical over 13 bases. The ends lost 5 bases at V and 2 bases at J; junction bases unmatched: 5. The germline V gene encodes CDR1 SGHTA and CDR2 FQGNSA. The length of the CDR3 is 16 residues. The CDR3 here is CASSPTLAGGQETQYF. DNA for the CDR3: TGTGCCAGCAGCCCAACACTAGCGGGAGGGCAAGAGACCCAGTACTTC.

This clonotype was detected ten times or more. V and J are TRBV10-1 and TRBJ2-3, with 10 bases matching TRBD2. V was clipped by 4 bases and J by 4 bases; unmatched bases: 11. The germline V gene encodes CDR1 WNHNN and CDR2 SYGVQD (reference sequence). The CDR3 has 17 residues. As DNA, the CDR3 is TGCGCCAGCAGTGTATGGCCAGCGGGAGGGCCCTCAGATACGCAGTATTTT. Residues: CASSVWPAGGPSDTQYF.

This clonotype occurred many times. The chain is built from TRBV6-2 or TRBV6-3 and TRBJ2-5; 8 nucleotides align to TRBD1. The germline V gene has CDR1 MNHEY and CDR2 SVGEGT. The CDR3 is made up of 18 amino acids. The ends lost 0 bases at V and 4 bases at J; junction bases unmatched: 13. CDR3 in amino acids: CASSYSDLGQAWGETQYF. CDR3 DNA: TGTGCCAGCAGTTACTCGGATCTGGGACAGGCATGGGGAGAGACCCAGTACTTC.